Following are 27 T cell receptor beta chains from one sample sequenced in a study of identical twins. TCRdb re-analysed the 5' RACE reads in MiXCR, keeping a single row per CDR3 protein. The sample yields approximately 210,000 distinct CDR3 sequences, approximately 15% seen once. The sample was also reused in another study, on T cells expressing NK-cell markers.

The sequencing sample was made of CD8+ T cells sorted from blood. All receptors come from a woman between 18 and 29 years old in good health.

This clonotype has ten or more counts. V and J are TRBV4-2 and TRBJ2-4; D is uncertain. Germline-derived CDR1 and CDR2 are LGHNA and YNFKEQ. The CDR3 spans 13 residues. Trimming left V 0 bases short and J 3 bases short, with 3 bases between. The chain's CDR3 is CASSQDDKNIQYF. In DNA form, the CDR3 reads TGTGCCAGCAGCCAAGACGACAAAAACATTCAGTACTTC.

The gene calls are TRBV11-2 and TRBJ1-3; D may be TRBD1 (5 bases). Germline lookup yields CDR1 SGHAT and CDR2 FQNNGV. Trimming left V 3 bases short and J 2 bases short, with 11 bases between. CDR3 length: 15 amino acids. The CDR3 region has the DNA TGTGCCAGCAGCTTCCCAGACAGCCCTGGAAACACCATATATTTT. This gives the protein CASSFPDSPGNTIYF. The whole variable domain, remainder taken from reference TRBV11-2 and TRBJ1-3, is EAGVAQSPRYKIIEKRQSVAFWCNPISGHATLYWYQQILGQGPKLLIQFQNNGVVDDSQLPKDRFSAERLKGVDSTLKIQPAKLEDSAVYLCASSFPDSPGNTIYFGEGSWLTVV.

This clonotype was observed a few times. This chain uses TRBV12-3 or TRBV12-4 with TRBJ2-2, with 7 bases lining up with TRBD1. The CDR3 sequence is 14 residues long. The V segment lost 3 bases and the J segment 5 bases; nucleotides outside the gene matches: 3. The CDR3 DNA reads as TGTGCCAGCAGTTTCTACAGGGGAACCGGGGAGCTGTTTTTT. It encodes CASSFYRGTGELFF.

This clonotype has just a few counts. This CDR3 reads CASSLGHTDTQYF. The DNA for the CDR3 is TGTGCCAGCAGTTTAGGCCACACAGATACGCAGTATTTT. The rearrangement joins TRBV27 to TRBJ2-3; D is unclear. Trimming took 2 bases from V and 2 from J, leaving 5 bases between them. This CDR3 region has 13 residues. CDR1 and CDR2 from the germline V gene are MNHEY and SMNVEV (reference sequence).

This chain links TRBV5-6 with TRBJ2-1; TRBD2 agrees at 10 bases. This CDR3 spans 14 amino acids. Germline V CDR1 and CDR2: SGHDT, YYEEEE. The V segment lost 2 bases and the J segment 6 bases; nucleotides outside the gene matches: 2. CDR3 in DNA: TGTGCCAGCAGCTTTAGCGGGAGGAGCAATGAGCAGTTCTTC. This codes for CASSFSGRSNEQFF.

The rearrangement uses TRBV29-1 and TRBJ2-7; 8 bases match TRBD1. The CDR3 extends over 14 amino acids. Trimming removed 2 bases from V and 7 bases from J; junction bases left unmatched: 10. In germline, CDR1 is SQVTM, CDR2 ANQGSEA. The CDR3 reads CSVELPTGAGEQYF. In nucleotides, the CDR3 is TGCAGCGTTGAACTCCCGACAGGGGCCGGGGAGCAGTACTTC.

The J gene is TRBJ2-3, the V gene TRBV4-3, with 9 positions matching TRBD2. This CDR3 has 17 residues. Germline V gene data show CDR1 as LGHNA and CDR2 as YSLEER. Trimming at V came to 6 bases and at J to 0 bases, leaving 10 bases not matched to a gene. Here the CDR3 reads CASRPQGTSGSTDTQYF. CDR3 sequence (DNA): TGCGCCAGCAGACCTCAAGGAACTAGCGGGAGCACAGATACGCAGTATTTT.

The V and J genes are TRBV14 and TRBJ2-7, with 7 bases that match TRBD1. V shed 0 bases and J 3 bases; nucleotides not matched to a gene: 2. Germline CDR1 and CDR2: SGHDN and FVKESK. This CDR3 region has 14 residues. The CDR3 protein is CASSQERGLYEQYF. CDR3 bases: TGTGCCAGCAGCCAAGAGAGGGGGCTCTACGAGCAGTACTTC.

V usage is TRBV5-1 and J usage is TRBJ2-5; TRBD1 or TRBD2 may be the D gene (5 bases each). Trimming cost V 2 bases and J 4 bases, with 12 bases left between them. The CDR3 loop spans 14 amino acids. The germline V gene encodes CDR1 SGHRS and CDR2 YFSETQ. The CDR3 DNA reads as TGCGCCAGCAGCTTTTGGGGGACGGGAGAGACCCAGTACTTC. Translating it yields CASSFWGTGETQYF.

CDR3 DNA: TGTGCCAGCAGCCCACCGCCCTCGAGAGGGAAGAACACTGAAGCTTTCTTT. It translates to CASSPPPSRGKNTEAFF. The chain links TRBV7-8 to TRBJ1-1, with D hard to call. The CDR3 sequence is 17 residues long. Trimming removed 5 bases from V and 1 base from J, with 20 bases in between. Germline CDR1 is SGHVS and CDR2 is FQNEAQ.

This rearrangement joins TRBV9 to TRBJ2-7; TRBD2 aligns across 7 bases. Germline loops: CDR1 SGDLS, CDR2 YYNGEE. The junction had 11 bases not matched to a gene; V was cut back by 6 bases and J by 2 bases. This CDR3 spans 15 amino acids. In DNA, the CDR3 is TGTGCCAGCACCCCAAAAGCGGGGTCCCCCTACGAGCAGTACTTC. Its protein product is CASTPKAGSPYEQYF.

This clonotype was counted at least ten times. CDR3 sequence reads: CSVTGLAGGRAYNEQFF. In DNA, the CDR3 is TGCAGCGTCACGGGACTAGCGGGAGGGCGGGCCTACAATGAGCAGTTCTTC. This chain connects TRBV29-1 to TRBJ2-1; TRBD2 matches at 16 bases. Germline assignment: CDR1 SQVTM and CDR2 ANQGSEA. This CDR3 is built from 17 residues. J was trimmed by 2 bases and V by 6 bases; bases with no gene match: 7.

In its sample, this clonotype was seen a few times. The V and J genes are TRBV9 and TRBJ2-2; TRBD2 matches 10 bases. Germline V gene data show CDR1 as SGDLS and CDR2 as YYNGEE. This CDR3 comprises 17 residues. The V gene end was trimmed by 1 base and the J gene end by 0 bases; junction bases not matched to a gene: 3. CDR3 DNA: TGTGCCAGCAGCGTATCTAGCGGGGGCGCGAACACCGGGGAGCTGTTTTTT. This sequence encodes CASSVSSGGANTGELFF. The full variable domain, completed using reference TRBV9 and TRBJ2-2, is DSGVTQTPKHLITATGQRVTLRCSPRSGDLSVYWYQQSLDQGLQFLIQYYNGEERAKGNILERFSAQQFPDLHSELNLSSLELGDSALYFCASSVSSGGANTGELFFGEGSRLTVL.

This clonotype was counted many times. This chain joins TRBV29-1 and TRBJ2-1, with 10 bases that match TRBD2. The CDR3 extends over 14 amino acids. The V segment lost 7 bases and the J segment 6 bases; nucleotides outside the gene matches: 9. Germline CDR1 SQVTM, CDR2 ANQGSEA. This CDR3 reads CSAARTSGGNEQFF. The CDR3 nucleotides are TGCAGCGCTGCCAGGACTAGCGGAGGCAATGAGCAGTTCTTC.

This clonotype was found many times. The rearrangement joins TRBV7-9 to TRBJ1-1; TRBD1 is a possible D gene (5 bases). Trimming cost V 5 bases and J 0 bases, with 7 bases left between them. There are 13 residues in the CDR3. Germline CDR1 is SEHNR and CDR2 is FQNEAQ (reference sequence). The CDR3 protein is CASSTTVNTEAFF. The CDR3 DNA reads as TGTGCCAGCAGCACGACAGTGAACACTGAAGCTTTCTTT.

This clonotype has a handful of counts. The CDR3 bases are TGTGCCATCAGTGAGTCGACGGGTGGCTACACCTTC. This sequence encodes CAISESTGGYTF. The chain uses TRBV10-3 and TRBJ1-2; D not certain. With 0 bases removed from V and 7 bases from J, the gap between germline ends came to 6 bases. Germline-derived CDR1 and CDR2 are ENHRY and SYGVKD. CDR3 length equals 12 residues.

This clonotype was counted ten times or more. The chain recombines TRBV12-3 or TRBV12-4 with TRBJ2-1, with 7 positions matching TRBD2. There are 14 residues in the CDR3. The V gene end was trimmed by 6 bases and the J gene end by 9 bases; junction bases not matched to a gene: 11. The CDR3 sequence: CASRTSAGVSEQFF. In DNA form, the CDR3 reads TGTGCCAGCAGAACTTCTGCGGGAGTAAGTGAGCAGTTCTTC.

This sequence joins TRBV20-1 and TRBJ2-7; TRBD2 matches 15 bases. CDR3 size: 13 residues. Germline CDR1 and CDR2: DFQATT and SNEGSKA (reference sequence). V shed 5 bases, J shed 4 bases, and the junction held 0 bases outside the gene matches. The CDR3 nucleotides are TGCAGTGCTGGGACTAGCGGGAGGTACGAGCAGTACTTC. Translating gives CSAGTSGRYEQYF.

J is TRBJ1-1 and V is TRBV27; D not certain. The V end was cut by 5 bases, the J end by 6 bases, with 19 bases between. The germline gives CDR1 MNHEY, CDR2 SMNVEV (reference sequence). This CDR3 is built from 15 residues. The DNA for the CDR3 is TGTGCCAGCAGTCCCCCCTCCTTAGGGTTGGCTGAAGCTTTCTTT. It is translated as CASSPPSLGLAEAFF.

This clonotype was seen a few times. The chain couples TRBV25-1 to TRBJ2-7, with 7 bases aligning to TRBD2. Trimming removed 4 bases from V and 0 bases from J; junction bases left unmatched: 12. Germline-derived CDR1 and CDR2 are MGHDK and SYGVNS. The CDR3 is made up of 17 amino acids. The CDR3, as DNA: TGTGCCAGCAGTGGCACTTCGGGGGACTACTACTCCTACGAGCAGTACTTC. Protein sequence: CASSGTSGDYYSYEQYF.

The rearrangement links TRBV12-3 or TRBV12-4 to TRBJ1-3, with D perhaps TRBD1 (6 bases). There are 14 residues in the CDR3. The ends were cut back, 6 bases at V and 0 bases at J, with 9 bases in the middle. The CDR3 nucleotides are TGTGCCAGCAGCCTAGGGGGCTCTGGAAACACCATATATTTT. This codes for CASSLGGSGNTIYF.

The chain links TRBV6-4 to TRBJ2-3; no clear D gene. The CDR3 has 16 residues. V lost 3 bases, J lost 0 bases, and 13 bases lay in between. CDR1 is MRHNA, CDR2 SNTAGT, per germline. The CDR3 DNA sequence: TGTGCCAGCAGTGAAAACCCCGTAGCTAGCACAGATACGCAGTATTTT. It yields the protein CASSENPVASTDTQYF.

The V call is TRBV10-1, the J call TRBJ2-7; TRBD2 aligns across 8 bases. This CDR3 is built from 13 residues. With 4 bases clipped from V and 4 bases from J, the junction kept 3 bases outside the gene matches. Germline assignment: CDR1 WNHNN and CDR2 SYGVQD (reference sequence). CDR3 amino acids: CASSGTSKYEQYF. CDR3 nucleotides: TGCGCCAGCAGTGGGACTAGCAAGTACGAGCAGTACTTC.

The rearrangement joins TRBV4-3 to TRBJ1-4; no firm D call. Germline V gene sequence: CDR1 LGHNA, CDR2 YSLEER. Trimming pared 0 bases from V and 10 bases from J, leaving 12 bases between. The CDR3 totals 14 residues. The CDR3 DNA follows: TGCGCCAGCAGCCAAGATTTGTCGCGGGGAAAACTGTTTTTT. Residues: CASSQDLSRGKLFF.

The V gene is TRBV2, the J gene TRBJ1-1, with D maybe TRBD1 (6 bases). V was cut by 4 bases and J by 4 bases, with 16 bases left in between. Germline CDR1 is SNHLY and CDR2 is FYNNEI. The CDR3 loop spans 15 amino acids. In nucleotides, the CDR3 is TGTGCCAGCAGTGTAGCCGGGGGCCGGATCACTGAAGCTTTCTTT. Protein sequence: CASSVAGGRITEAFF.

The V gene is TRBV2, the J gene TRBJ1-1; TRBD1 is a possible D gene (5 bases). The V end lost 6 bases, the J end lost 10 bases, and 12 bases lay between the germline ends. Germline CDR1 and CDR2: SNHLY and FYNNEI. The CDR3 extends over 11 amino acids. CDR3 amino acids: CASSGGTRAFF. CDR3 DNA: TGTGCCAGCAGCGGAGGGACGAGAGCTTTCTTT.

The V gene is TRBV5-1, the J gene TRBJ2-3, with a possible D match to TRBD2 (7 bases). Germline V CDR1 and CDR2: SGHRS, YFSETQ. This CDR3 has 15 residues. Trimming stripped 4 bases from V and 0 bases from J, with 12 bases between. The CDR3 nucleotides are TGCGCCAGCAGCAAGGGGGGGCCTAGCACAGATACGCAGTATTTT. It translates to CASSKGGPSTDTQYF.